This TCR beta chain was sequenced for a study of blood T cells in healthy people across ages. Study-level information: Per every two T cells, about one barcoded beta molecule was captured by template switching.

Each of the donors had roughly 9.4 milliliters of peripheral blood drawn into EDTA-treated Vacutainer tubes. This clonotype was picked up a small number of times. A second about 7 to 12 cycle PCR used barcoded and J-beta primers. Via MiXCR, TCRdb re-called the 5' RACE reads, giving one row per CDR3 protein. Of more than 600,000 distinct CDR3 sequences in the sample, around a quarter were seen once. The CDR3 length is 15 residues. Germline loops: CDR1 MDHEN, CDR2 SYDVKM. V lost 7 bases and J lost 3; bases outside the gene matches: 8. This sample was shared with a second study, whose subject was T cells of mothers and their children. This second report adds: Six children and their three healthy Caucasian mothers were the donors. The authors detected no persistent microchimeric T cell clones.

The sample taken for sequencing was blood. The rearrangement links TRBV28 to TRBJ1-5; 8 bases are a match to TRBD1. The sequence came from a boy between 10 and 17 years old in good health. As DNA, the CDR3 is TGTGCCAGCAAGGGAGACAGGGGTGTCAATCAGCCCCAGCATTTT. This gives the protein CASKGDRGVNQPQHF. The full variable domain, with the rest looked up from reference TRBV28 and TRBJ1-5, is DVKVTQSSRYLVKRTGEKVFLECVQDMDHENMFWYRQDPGLGLRLIYFSYDVKMKEKGDIPEGYSVSREKKERFSLILESASTNQTSMYLCASKGDRGVNQPQHFGDGTRLSIL.